A single T cell receptor beta chain is shown here with its context. The antigen this receptor binds is unknown. No base quality information exists; no much larger clone differs at one position. The sample is drawn from a study of cytomegalovirus exposure and HLA in healthy donors (dated by TCRdb to the late 2010s). General notes on the study: An earlier analysis of approximately 550 of the donors reported more than 250 Gb of sequence data and some 120 million unique TCR beta sequences from about 200 million T cells. Both class I and class II loci were covered by HLA typing, at four-digit resolution. The aim of the study was to test whether cataloging public T cell receptors could identify signatures of past pathogen exposure. A separate validation cohort of roughly 130 different subjects was used in addition to the 666-subject first cohort. A later genetic analysis used genome-wide SNP genotypes for about 55% of the 666 donors, treating that subset as a discovery cohort. A handful of DR-DQ haplotypes were treated as single units for association and clustering because of strong linkage in the cohort. Using immunosequencing, the study profiled T cell repertoires from about 610 subjects and related those repertoires to cytomegalovirus serostatus. Among 300 to 500 genotyped donors of the cohort, an average of about 220,000 unique TCR beta nucleotide sequences was sequenced per donor, of which about 19% were non-productive. To predict cytomegalovirus infection status, the study brought together high-throughput TCR immunosequencing, statistical association of individual TCRs with disease status, and machine learning. An early release covering about 600 HLA-typed donors comprised roughly 300 gigabases of sequencing data and tens of millions of unique TCR sequences. Donor age, sex, ethnicity and CMV serostatus were compiled together with the repertoire data. An earlier analysis of around 640 of the donors used high-throughput TCR beta sequencing to judge whether each TCR beta V gene segment behaved as functional or pseudogenic. In the later analysis, no new phenotypic data were used to find candidate immune exposures; instead, reliance was placed on TCR beta sequences and their occurrence across donors. All discovery cohort repertoires had been generated on a single sequencing platform. The number of typed donors differed by locus: roughly 629-630 for A, B, C, DRB1 and DQB1; 500 to 550 for DQA1; around 610 for DPA1; and some 450 for DPB1. In a later analysis, previously published TCR beta repertoires from about 640 donors were re-analyzed and high-resolution HLA genotyping was added so that TCR occurrence patterns could be studied. Of the 350 to 400 genotyped donors, about 80% fell in the genetic ancestry cluster associated with self-reported Caucasian donors.

General conclusions and limits of the study: The study listed around 160 TCR beta chains as associated with cytomegalovirus. Because counts were too low, roughly 16 rarely observed V segments, including chromosome 9 orphons, were excluded from the earlier analysis of fewer than 650 of the donors. In a later analysis, TCR association rates were found to vary across HLA loci, with the most associated TCRs seen for DRB1 alleles and the fewest for HLA-C alleles. According to a later genetic analysis, donors in an Asian-associated ancestry cluster had fewer N-insertions in productive TCRs than the approximately 700-donor mean. A later analysis reported that several top co-occurrence clusters appeared linked to parvovirus B19, influenza, CMV and Epstein-Barr virus. Linkage disequilibrium might explain the correlated functional status among segregating V segments, but an unknown experimental factor could not be ruled out. Specific HLA alleles were associated with 16,951 TCR beta sequences at a false discovery rate of 0.05 in a later analysis. A later analysis found that most CMV-associated TCR beta chains appeared HLA-restricted, with HLA associations seemingly driven largely by CMV exposure. Because HLA typing was unavailable for some donors at each locus, only the typed subset was used in association tests. A cluster of highly shared sequence variants was judged likely to represent a technical artifact of the sequencing pipeline. The classifier was reported to diagnose cytomegalovirus status with high specificity and sensitivity in both the original cohort and the validation cohort. While some public TCRs were present in many individuals, most TCR sequences turned up only very rarely across donors. A later analysis found that HLA-associated TCR beta chains were more clonally expanded and had lower generation probabilities than equally common non-associated chains. Because the 87-base-pair reads could not distinguish some IMGT-functional V segments, including TRBV6-2 and TRBV6-3, those segments were excluded. A later genetic analysis associated a missense DCLRE1C variant with V-gene and J-gene trimming of TCR beta chains, and an independent cohort replicated the association. Presence/absence analyses assumed roughly uniform sequencing depth across donors, an assumption that may not hold. A further reported finding was that TCR beta sequences accurately predicted the HLA-A and HLA-B alleles for most subjects in the first cohort. In vitro tests confirmed that a few of the cytomegalovirus-associated TCR beta chains recognize cytomegalovirus antigens. The cohort was sequenced for TCR beta chains only, and without alpha or paired-chain data the features that could be detected were limited. In an earlier analysis of around 500 of the donors, most TCR beta V segments appeared in productive rearrangements about 90% or about 30% of the time, broadly matching IMGT annotations. When HLA alleles, especially DR and DQ, strongly co-occurred, TCR associations were difficult to assign to individual alleles. The authors suggested that the approach could potentially be extended to other disease states and immunological phenotypes. For the cohort, immune exposure information was limited to CMV serostatus.

The cohort was made up of 500 to 850 healthy bone marrow donors. All cohort members were sampled while nominally healthy, although unrecorded immune exposures were likely present. The donor was CMV seronegative and belonged to the group of 320 or so seronegative cohort members. Every donor gave a peripheral blood sample, and the peripheral blood mononuclear cells from that sample were used for TCR beta sequencing. Genomic DNA extraction from the blood cell samples was performed with the Qiagen DNeasy Blood Extraction Kit. Reading the germline V gene gives CDR1 SGHAT and CDR2 FQNNGV. V is cut back by 5 bases and J by 9 bases, with 12 bases in the junction unmatched. The CDR3, cysteine through phenylalanine, is 16 amino acids long. The only DNA kept is the CDR3, 48 bases in frame from the first base. The method behind the library was the immunoSEQ multiplex PCR assay. The multiplex PCR relied on a mix of 60 forward primers for TCR Vbeta segments and 13 reverse primers for TCR Jbeta segments. A multiplex PCR assay on genomic DNA amplified the CDR3 region of rearranged TCR beta genes. The amplified TCR beta libraries were sequenced on the Illumina HiSeq System as 87-base-pair reads. The source study handled its data this way. A later analysis tallied around 87 million unique TCR beta chains across the 666 repertoires, and some 10 million of those chains were shared by two or more donors. To remove PCR and sequencing errors, raw reads were error-corrected and collapsed into unique sequences using a nearest-neighbor algorithm that merged closely related sequences. Alignment of CDR3 sequences to IMGT reference sequences was used to assign V, D and J gene segments. For a sequence to be retained, a match of at least six nucleotides was required to both a V gene segment and a J gene segment. A rearrangement was called productive if the CDR3 had no stop codons and remained in frame with V and J, and every other rearrangement was called non-productive. CDR3 was defined by IMGT convention, running from the second conserved V-encoded cysteine to the conserved J-encoded phenylalanine. The earlier analysis of roughly 590 of the donors excluded any sequence lacking an unambiguous match to a single V gene segment. An earlier analysis of 587 of the donors called V segments functional above 56.7% productive rearrangements and segregating when the between-donor standard deviation exceeded 5%. A statistical classification framework was built for diagnosing cytomegalovirus status from the catalog of TCR beta chain sequences. In a later analysis, TCR nucleotide sequences were compared against IMGT/GENE-DB human TR gene sequences so that V and J genes could be assigned. A later analysis assigned CDR3 sequences and most-parsimonious VDJ recombination scenarios with the TCRdist pipeline. In a later analysis, every TCR beta chain was defined by the combination of its CDR3 amino acid sequence and its V-gene family, and reads without a unique V-gene family were dropped. A later analysis removed several hundred highly shared, low-generation-probability nucleotide sequences to deal with suspected cross-contamination and a sequencing artifact. A later analysis calculated a clonal expansion index for each public chain from normalized within-repertoire ranks of inferred template counts. A later analysis computed generation probabilities with a VDJ recombination model fitted to out-of-frame rearrangements, and checked the results against IGoR. In a later analysis, TCR-TCR, TCR-HLA and TCR-CMV co-occurrence was scored with hypergeometric tests, and a repertoire-size bias correction was applied to TCR pairs. A later analysis estimated false discovery rates by permuting HLA or CMV assignments 20 times. A later analysis grouped co-occurring TCRs with DBSCAN, adding TCRdist sequence similarity when clustering within HLA-allele-positive subsets. Co-occurrence clustering excluded repertoires with fewer than 30,000 or more than 120,000 public chains, plus five with anomalous nucleotide sharing. Here the immuneACCESS table is served through TCRdb, limited to in-frame sequences with V and J called. Missing clones are a known gap in these copies; in checked studies unresolved V genes cover under half, and the rest lacks a known reason. V, J and clone size were drawn from that table, and D and trimming were deduced from the DNA. The sample data list roughly 130,000 clones, and around four fifths of these were observed just once. In total, the top ten clones hold 5.3% of the sample.

Sequenced material: PBMCs. The clonotype originates from a man between 25 and 39 years old in good health and CMV-seronegative. This chain joins TRBV11-2 to TRBJ2-1, and TRBD1 aligns with 11 junction nucleotides. The CDR3 protein is CASSRPGQGVKGEQFF. The DNA sequence is given as TGTGCCAGCAGCCGTCCGGGACAGGGGGTGAAGGGTGAGCAGTTCTTC.